The present T cell receptor (beta chain) was sequenced within a study of cytomegalovirus exposure and HLA in healthy donors. For the study at large: The same platform as the roughly 700 first-cohort repertoires was used for the 110 or so validation repertoires, a later analysis reported.

Study results and limitations: Three CMV-associated chains proved CMV antigen-specific in vitro. Most TCR sequences proved rare, with some public TCRs found in many donors.

Produced via immunoSEQ multiplex PCR; TCRdb's table is partial and in-frame only. The sample has some 340,000 clones; around 90% are singletons. The germline V gene has CDR1 LNHDA and CDR2 SQIVND (reference sequence). The length of the CDR3 is 15 residues. V was trimmed by 6 bases and J by 3 bases, leaving 16 bases between them. Concerning this clone: The antigen remains undetermined.

Material: PBMCs. The chain is built from TRBV19 and TRBJ2-3; D remains unclear. This TCR was sampled from a woman aged 25-40 years in good health and CMV-seropositive. The CDR3: CASRNLGLTTDTQYF. CDR3 DNA sequence: TGTGCCAGTAGAAACCTAGGGTTAACGACAGATACGCAGTATTTT.